This T cell receptor beta chain was obtained from a study of T cell repertoires in cytomegalovirus infection. Germline V gives CDR1 SGHDN, CDR2 FVKESK. The CDR3 runs 14 residues. Between the trimmed V and J ends, which lost 4 bases and 4 bases, there was a span of 13 bases. TCRdb redid the calling of the reads with MiXCR, one entry per CDR3 protein. The sample lists 900,000 to 950,000 distinct CDR3 sequences; roughly 30% were seen once. Notes on this clonotype: Its antigen is unidentified.

The TCR was taken from a human donor in good health (CMV status not recorded). Some clones in this sample may be carry-over from other donors' samples. This chain links TRBV14 with TRBJ2-5; D might be TRBD1 (7 bases). The sequencing here drew on cultured CD8+ T cells from PBMCs, taken from culture after CMV antigen stimulation. Here the CDR3 reads CASSRYRGGETQYF. In DNA, the CDR3 is TGTGCCAGCAGCCGCTACAGGGGAGGAGAGACCCAGTACTTC.